These 18 T cell receptor beta chains share one sample of origin, sequenced in a study of shared clonotypes between healthy human individuals. Naive CD8 cells lacked CD45RO and underwent positive selection for CCR7, leaving out terminally differentiated effector memory CD45RA+ cells. Using immunoSEQ multiplex PCR, the repertoire was profiled, and TCRdb retains in-frame clones only, with some absent. The sample carries hundreds of thousands of clones, over 90% recorded once. The specimen was naive CD8+ T cells sorted from blood. These receptors were obtained from a man aged 25-45 years in good health.

The chain couples TRBV7-9 to TRBJ1-1, with TRBD1 matching 8 bases. The CDR3 is 15 amino acids. V shed 5 bases, J shed 2 bases, and the junction held 7 bases outside the gene matches. The germline V gene encodes CDR1 SEHNR and CDR2 FQNEAQ (reference sequence). CDR3 sequence: CASSPLQGANTEAFF. CDR3 nucleotide sequence: TGTGCCAGCAGCCCCCTCCAGGGGGCAAACACTGAAGCTTTCTTT.

This clone was detected once. The chain links TRBV6-1 to TRBJ2-1; D remains ambiguous. The germline gives CDR1 MNHNS, CDR2 SASEGT. This CDR3 has 13 residues. V shed 4 bases and J shed 7 bases, with 11 bases lying between them. CDR3 sequence reads: CASSVGYPNEQFF. Here the CDR3 DNA reads TGTGCCAGCAGTGTGGGCTACCCAAATGAGCAGTTCTTC.

The gene calls are TRBV9 and TRBJ2-3, with a weak D call TRBD2 (5 bases). Germline CDR1 and CDR2: SGDLS and YYNGEE. Trimming took 4 bases from V and 2 from J, leaving 14 bases between them. The CDR3 sequence is 15 residues long. DNA for the CDR3: TGTGCCAGCAGCCTCCAGCGGAGTATCACAGATACGCAGTATTTT. Encoded protein: CASSLQRSITDTQYF.

This chain uses TRBV19 with TRBJ2-2, with 15 bases that match TRBD2. With V trimmed by 5 bases and J by 4 bases, 11 bases remained unmatched. This CDR3 is built from 19 residues. The germline V gene has CDR1 LNHDA and CDR2 SQIVND (reference sequence). Here the CDR3 DNA reads TGTGCCAGTAGTGCGAGGACTAGCGGGAGGGCCATAGGCACCGGGGAGCTGTTTTTT. It is translated as CASSARTSGRAIGTGELFF.

The CDR3 is CSVVGMPGFMNTEAFF. The CDR3 DNA reads TGCAGCGTCGTAGGGATGCCGGGCTTCATGAACACTGAAGCTTTCTTT. The chain joins TRBV29-1 to TRBJ1-1; D unclear. Looked up from germline, CDR1 is SQVTM and CDR2 is ANQGSEA. The CDR3 runs to 16 residues. V was clipped by 6 bases and J by 0 bases, with 20 bases between them.

The rearrangement links TRBV28 to TRBJ2-7; 11 bases are shared with TRBD1. There are 16 residues in the CDR3. V was pared by 2 bases and J by 2 bases, with 5 bases of the junction left unmatched. Per germline, CDR1 MDHEN and CDR2 SYDVKM. This CDR3 is CASSLRTGGRAYEQYF. CDR3 bases: TGTGCCAGCAGTTTACGGACAGGGGGCAGGGCCTACGAGCAGTACTTC.

This chain connects TRBV5-6 to TRBJ1-1; TRBD1 matches 7 bases. Germline V gives CDR1 SGHDT, CDR2 YYEEEE. V was clipped by 7 bases and J by 1 base; unmatched bases: 10. The CDR3 has 15 amino acids. The CDR3 DNA sequence: TGTGCCAGCTTCAGAGTAGGGGGCGCGAACACTGAAGCTTTCTTT. This encodes CASFRVGGANTEAFF.

The rearrangement links TRBV28 to TRBJ2-3; D unclear. The V end lost 10 bases, the J end lost 2 bases, and 16 bases lay between the germline ends. The germline gives CDR1 MDHEN, CDR2 SYDVKM. The length of the CDR3 is 14 residues. In DNA, the CDR3 is TGTGCCACCCTGCCACCCCTCTTCACAGATACGCAGTATTTT. Residues: CATLPPLFTDTQYF.

The rearrangement uses TRBV19 and TRBJ2-7, with D maybe TRBD2 (5 bases). The CDR3 contains 13 residues. Trimming pared 5 bases from V and 2 bases from J, leaving 10 bases between. Germline CDR1 is LNHDA and CDR2 is SQIVND (reference sequence). The CDR3 loop is CASSYRGTYEQYF. In DNA form, the CDR3 reads TGTGCCAGTAGTTACCGGGGTACCTACGAGCAGTACTTC.

Points on this clone: Additional DNA sequences in this sample encode the identical CDR3. The rearrangement uses TRBV27 and TRBJ2-7, with D unresolved. Germline CDR1 is MNHEY and CDR2 is SMNVEV (reference sequence). CDR3 length: 12 residues. V gave up 5 bases and J gave up 4 bases, with 9 bases separating them. The chain's CDR3 is CASSHTGYEQYF. The CDR3 nucleotides are TGTGCCAGCAGTCACACCGGGTACGAGCAGTACTTC.

This clone was seen more than once but under ten times. V is TRBV28 and J is TRBJ1-5, with TRBD1 as a possible D gene (6 bases). The germline gives CDR1 MDHEN, CDR2 SYDVKM. V was cut by 7 bases and J by 5 bases, with 12 bases left in between. This CDR3 comprises 13 residues. Here the CDR3 reads CASTRGFHQPQHF. The CDR3 coding sequence is TGTGCCAGCACCAGGGGATTCCATCAGCCCCAGCATTTT.

CDR3 region: CSVEGEVYEQYF. DNA of the CDR3: TGCAGCGTTGAGGGGGAGGTCTACGAGCAGTACTTC. The V and J genes are TRBV29-1 and TRBJ2-7; D perhaps matches TRBD2 (6 bases). The length of the CDR3 is 12 residues. Trimming removed 3 bases from V and 3 bases from J, with 9 bases in between. Per the germline V gene, CDR1 is SQVTM and CDR2 is ANQGSEA.

This chain links TRBV27 with TRBJ2-1, with TRBD2 matching 8 bases. Germline-derived CDR1 and CDR2 are MNHEY and SMNVEV (reference sequence). V was clipped by 4 bases and J by 0 bases; unmatched bases: 8. This CDR3 is 17 amino acids long. CDR3 region: CASSSLLAGSSYNEQFF. CDR3 DNA: TGTGCCAGCAGTTCCCTCTTAGCGGGGAGCTCCTACAATGAGCAGTTCTTC.

V usage is TRBV27 and J usage is TRBJ1-5; TRBD1 aligns across 10 bases. CDR1 is MNHEY and CDR2 is SMNVEV in the germline V gene (reference sequence). The CDR3 is 15 amino acids. Losses at the gene ends were 4 bases for V and 3 bases for J; bases not matched to a gene: 3. The CDR3 sequence is CASSSGTGVNQPQHF. The CDR3 DNA reads TGTGCCAGCAGTTCCGGGACAGGGGTCAATCAGCCCCAGCATTTT.

To note about this clone: Different DNA sequences within this sample yield the same CDR3. The genes are TRBV7-9 and TRBJ2-5; a possible D gene is TRBD1 (6 bases). Per germline, CDR1 SEHNR and CDR2 FQNEAQ (reference sequence). CDR3 length: 14 amino acids. V lost 2 bases, J lost 5 bases, and 12 bases lay in between. For the CDR3, the DNA is TGTGCCAGCAGCTTAAGGCAGGGGCTCGAGACCCAGTACTTC. Encoded protein: CASSLRQGLETQYF. The full variable domain, completed using reference TRBV7-9 and TRBJ2-5, is DTGVSQNPRHKITKRGQNVTFRCDPISEHNRLYWYRQTLGQGPEFLTYFQNEAQLEKSRLLSDRFSAERPKGSFSTLEIQRTEQGDSAMYLCASSLRQGLETQYFGPGTRLLVL.

This chain uses TRBV7-9 with TRBJ2-7, with TRBD1 matching over 10 bases. Germline CDR1 and CDR2: SEHNR and FQNEAQ (reference sequence). This CDR3 is 17 amino acids long. V lost 5 bases and J lost 0; bases outside the gene matches: 10. CDR3 protein: CASSRDRGQPSSYEQYF. The CDR3 bases are TGTGCCAGCAGCCGGGACAGGGGCCAACCGAGCTCCTACGAGCAGTACTTC.

The rearrangement joins TRBV21-1 to TRBJ2-7; no check of the table's D call, TRBD1, against the DNA was made. TRBV21-1 counts as a pseudogene. This CDR3 region has 14 residues. The CDR3 here is CASSKAGTGHEQYF. The CDR3 DNA sequence: TGTGCCAGCAGCAAAGCCGGGACAGGGCACGAGCAGTACTTC.

This chain uses TRBV28 with TRBJ1-4, with TRBD1 matching 7 bases. The germline V gene has CDR1 MDHEN and CDR2 SYDVKM. Losses at the gene ends were 6 bases for V and 2 bases for J; bases not matched to a gene: 9. This CDR3 spans 16 amino acids. CDR3 region: CASSHSRTGTNEKLFF. The CDR3 nucleotides read TGTGCCAGCAGCCATTCCAGGACAGGTACTAATGAAAAACTGTTTTTT.